There are a few counts of the clone carrying this T cell receptor (beta chain). The antigen is not known. The sample is drawn from a study of cytomegalovirus exposure and HLA in healthy donors. Study findings and constraints: With high specificity and sensitivity, the classifier reportedly diagnosed cytomegalovirus status. Among immune exposure information, only CMV serostatus was available.

PCR used 60 Vbeta primers and 13 Jbeta primers. Data came from immunoSEQ multiplex PCR; TCRdb stores just in-frame clones and leaves some out. The profile shows 200,000 to 250,000 clones, 75% to 80% of them singletons. The CDR3 runs to 17 residues. Germline CDR1 is LNHNV and CDR2 is YYDKDF (reference sequence). Trimming removed 0 bases from V and 0 bases from J, with 14 bases in between. The rearrangement joins TRBV15 to TRBJ1-1; perhaps TRBD1 as D (5 bases). Sequencing was carried out using PBMCs. The TCR sequence derives from a man between 18 and 29 years old in good health and CMV-seronegative. The CDR3 DNA reads TGTGCCACCAGCAGAGAAGGAGGGGTCGGGATGAACACTGAAGCTTTCTTT. As protein: CATSREGGVGMNTEAFF.